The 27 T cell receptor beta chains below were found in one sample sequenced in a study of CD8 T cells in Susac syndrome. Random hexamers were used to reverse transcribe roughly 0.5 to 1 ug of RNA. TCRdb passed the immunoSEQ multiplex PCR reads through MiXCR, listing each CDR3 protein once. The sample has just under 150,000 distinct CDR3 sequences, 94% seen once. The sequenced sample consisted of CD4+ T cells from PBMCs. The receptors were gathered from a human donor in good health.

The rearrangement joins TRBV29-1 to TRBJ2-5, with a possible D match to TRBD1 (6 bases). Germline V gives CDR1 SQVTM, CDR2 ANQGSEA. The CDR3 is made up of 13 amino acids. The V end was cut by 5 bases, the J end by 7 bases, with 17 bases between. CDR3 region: CSVRTALLWTQYF. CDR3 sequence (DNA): TGCAGCGTTCGGACAGCCCTGCTCTGGACCCAGTACTTC.

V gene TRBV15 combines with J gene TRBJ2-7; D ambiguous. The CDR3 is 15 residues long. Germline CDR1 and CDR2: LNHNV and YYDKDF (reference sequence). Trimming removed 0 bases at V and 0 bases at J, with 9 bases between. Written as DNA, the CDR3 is TGTGCCACCAGCAGAGATAGAGTCAGCTCCTACGAGCAGTACTTC. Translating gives CATSRDRVSSYEQYF. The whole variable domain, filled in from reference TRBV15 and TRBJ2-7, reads DAMVIQNPRYQVTQFGKPVTLSCSQTLNHNVMYWYQQKSSQAPKLLFHYYDKDFNNEADTPDNFQSRRPNTSFCFLDIRSPGLGDTAMYLCATSRDRVSSYEQYFGPGTRLTVT.

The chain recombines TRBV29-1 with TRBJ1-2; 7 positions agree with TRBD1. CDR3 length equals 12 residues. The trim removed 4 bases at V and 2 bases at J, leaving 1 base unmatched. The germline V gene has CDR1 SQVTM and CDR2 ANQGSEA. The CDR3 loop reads CSVGTGNYGYTF. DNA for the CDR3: TGCAGCGTTGGGACAGGAAACTATGGCTACACCTTC.

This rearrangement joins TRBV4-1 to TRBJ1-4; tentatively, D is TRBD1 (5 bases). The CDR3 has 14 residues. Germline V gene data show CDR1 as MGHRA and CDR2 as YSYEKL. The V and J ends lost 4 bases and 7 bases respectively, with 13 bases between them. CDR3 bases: TGCGCCAGCAGCCGGGTGGGGGGGATTGAAAAACTGTTTTTT. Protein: CASSRVGGIEKLFF.

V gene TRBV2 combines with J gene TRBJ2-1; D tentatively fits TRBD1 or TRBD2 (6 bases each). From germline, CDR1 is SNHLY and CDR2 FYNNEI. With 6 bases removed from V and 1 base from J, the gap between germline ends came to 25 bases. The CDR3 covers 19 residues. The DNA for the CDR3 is TGTGCCAGCAGACAGGGTAGCATCGGGCGGGACCAATCCTACAATGAGCAGTTCTTC. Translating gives CASRQGSIGRDQSYNEQFF. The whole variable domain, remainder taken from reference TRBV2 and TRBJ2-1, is EPEVTQTPSHQVTQMGQEVILRCVPISNHLYFYWYRQILGQKVEFLVSFYNNEISEKSEIFDDQFSVERPDGSNFTLKIRSTKLEDSAMYFCASRQGSIGRDQSYNEQFFGPGTRLTVL.

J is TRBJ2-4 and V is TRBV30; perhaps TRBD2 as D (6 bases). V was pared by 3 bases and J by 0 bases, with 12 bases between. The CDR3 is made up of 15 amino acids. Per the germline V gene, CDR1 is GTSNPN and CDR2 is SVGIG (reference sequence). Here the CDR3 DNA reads TGTGCCTGGAGGGGCCGGGACTTAGCCAAAAACATTCAGTACTTC. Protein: CAWRGRDLAKNIQYF.

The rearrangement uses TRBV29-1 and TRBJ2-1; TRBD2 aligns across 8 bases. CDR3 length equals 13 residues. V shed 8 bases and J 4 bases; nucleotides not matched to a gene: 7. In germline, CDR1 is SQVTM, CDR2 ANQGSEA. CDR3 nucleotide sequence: TGCAGCATAGGGACTAGGTTGTACAATGAGCAGTTCTTC. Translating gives CSIGTRLYNEQFF.

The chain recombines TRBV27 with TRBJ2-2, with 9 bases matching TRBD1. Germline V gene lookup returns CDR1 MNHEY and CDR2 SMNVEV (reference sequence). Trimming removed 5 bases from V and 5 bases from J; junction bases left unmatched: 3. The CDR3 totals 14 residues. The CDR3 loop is CASSGQGMTGELFF. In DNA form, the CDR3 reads TGTGCCAGCAGTGGACAGGGGATGACCGGGGAGCTGTTTTTT.

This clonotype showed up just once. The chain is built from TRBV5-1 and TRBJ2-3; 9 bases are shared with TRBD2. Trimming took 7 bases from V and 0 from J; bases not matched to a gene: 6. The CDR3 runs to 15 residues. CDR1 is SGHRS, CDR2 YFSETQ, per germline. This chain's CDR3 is CASLNSGRSTDTQYF. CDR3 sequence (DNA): TGCGCCAGCCTCAATAGCGGGAGAAGCACAGATACGCAGTATTTT.

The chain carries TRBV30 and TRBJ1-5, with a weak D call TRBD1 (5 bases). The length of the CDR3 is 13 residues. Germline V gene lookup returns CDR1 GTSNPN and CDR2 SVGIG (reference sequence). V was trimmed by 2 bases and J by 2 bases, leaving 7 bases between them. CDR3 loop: CAWSLQGNQPQHF. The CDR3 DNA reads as TGTGCCTGGAGTTTACAGGGCAATCAGCCCCAGCATTTT.

In DNA form, the CDR3 reads TGTGCCATCAGGGGCGAGCAGGGTCAGCCCCAGCATTTT. It codes for CAIRGEQGQPQHF. This rearrangement joins TRBV10-3 to TRBJ1-5, with a possible D match to TRBD1 (5 bases). The germline V gene encodes CDR1 ENHRY and CDR2 SYGVKD. The ends were cut back, 6 bases at V and 6 bases at J, with 12 bases in the middle. The CDR3 extends over 13 amino acids.

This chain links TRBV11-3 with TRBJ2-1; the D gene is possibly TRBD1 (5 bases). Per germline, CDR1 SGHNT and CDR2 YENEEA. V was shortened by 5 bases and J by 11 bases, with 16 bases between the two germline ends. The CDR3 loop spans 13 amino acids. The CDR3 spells CASSLTGQNQQFF. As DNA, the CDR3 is TGTGCCAGCAGCCTAACCGGACAAAATCAGCAGTTCTTC.

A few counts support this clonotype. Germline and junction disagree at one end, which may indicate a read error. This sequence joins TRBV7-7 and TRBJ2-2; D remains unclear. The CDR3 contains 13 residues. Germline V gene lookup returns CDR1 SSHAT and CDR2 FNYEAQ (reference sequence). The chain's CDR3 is CASSLITTGELFF. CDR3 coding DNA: TGTGCTAGCAGCTTAATAACCACCGGGGAGCTGTTTTTT.

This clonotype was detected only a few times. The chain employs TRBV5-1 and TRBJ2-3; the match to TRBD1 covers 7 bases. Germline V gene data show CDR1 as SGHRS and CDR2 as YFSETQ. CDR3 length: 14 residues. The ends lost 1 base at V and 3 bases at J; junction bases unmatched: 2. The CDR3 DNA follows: TGCGCCAGCAGCTTGTCGACAGGGACAGATACGCAGTATTTT. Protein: CASSLSTGTDTQYF.

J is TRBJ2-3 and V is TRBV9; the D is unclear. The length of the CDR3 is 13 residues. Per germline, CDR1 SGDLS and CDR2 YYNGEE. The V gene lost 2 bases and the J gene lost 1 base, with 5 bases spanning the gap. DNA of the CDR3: TGTGCCAGCAGCGTTGGCGGCACAGATACGCAGTATTTT. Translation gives CASSVGGTDTQYF.

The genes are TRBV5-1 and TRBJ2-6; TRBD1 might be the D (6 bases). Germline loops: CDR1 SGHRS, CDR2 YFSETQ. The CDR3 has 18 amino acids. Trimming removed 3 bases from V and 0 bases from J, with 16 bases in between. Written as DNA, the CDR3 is TGCGCCAGCAGCTCCACCGGGACAACCACCTCTGGGGCCAACGTCCTGACTTTC. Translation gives CASSSTGTTTSGANVLTF.

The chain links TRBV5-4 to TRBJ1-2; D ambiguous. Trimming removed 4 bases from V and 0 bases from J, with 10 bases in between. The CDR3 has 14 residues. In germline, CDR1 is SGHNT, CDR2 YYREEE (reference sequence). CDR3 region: CASSPVGANYGYTF. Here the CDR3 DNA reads TGTGCCAGCAGCCCGGTCGGAGCTAACTATGGCTACACCTTC. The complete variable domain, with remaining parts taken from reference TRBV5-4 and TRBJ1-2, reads ETGVTQSPTHLIKTRGQQVTLRCSSQSGHNTVSWYQQALGQGPQFIFQYYREEENGRGNFPPRFSGLQFPNYSSELNVNALELDDSALYLCASSPVGANYGYTFGSGTRLTVV.

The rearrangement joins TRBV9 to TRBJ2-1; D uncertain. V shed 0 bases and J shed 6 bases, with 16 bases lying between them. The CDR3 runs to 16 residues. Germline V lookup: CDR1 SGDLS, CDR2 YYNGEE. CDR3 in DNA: TGTGCCAGCAGCGTAGGCTTTGCGGCCTTAGGCAATGAGCAGTTCTTC. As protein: CASSVGFAALGNEQFF.

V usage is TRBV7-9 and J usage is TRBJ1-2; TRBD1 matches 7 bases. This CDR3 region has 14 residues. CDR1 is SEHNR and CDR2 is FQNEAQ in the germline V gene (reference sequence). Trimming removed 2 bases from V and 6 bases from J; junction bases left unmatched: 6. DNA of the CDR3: TGTGCCAGCAGCTTATTGCGACAGGGTAATGGCTACACCTTC. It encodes CASSLLRQGNGYTF.

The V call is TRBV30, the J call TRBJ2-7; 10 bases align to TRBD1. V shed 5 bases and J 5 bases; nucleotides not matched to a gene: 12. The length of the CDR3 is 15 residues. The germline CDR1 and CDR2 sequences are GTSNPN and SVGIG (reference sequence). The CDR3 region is CAWGPTDRGRDEQYF. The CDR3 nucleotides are TGTGCCTGGGGCCCCACCGACAGGGGGCGGGACGAGCAGTACTTC.

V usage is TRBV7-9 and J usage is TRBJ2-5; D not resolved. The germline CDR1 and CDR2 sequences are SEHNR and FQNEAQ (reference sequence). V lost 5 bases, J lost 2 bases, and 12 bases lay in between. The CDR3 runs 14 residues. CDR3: CASSQRVLQETQYF. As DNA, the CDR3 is TGTGCCAGCAGCCAACGGGTCCTACAAGAGACCCAGTACTTC.

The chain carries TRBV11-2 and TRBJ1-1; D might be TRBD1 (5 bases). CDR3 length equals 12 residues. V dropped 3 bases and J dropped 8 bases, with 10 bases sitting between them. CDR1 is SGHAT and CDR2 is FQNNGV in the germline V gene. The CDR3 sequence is CASSFFGTEAFF. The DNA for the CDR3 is TGTGCCAGCAGCTTCTTCGGGACGGAAGCTTTCTTT.

The CDR3 here is CASSPDRGRREQYF. CDR3 coding DNA: TGTGCCAGCAGTCCCGACAGGGGGCGCCGGGAGCAGTACTTC. This rearrangement joins TRBV2 to TRBJ2-7, with 10 positions matching TRBD1. Unmatched junction bases numbered 8, after V lost 5 bases and J lost 7 bases. The CDR3 sequence is 14 residues long. Germline CDR1 and CDR2: SNHLY and FYNNEI.

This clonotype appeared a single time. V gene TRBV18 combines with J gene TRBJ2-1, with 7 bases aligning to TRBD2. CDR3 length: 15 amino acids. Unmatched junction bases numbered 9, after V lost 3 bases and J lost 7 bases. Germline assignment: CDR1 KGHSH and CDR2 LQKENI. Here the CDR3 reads CASSPSGGRGNEQFF. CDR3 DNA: TGTGCCAGCTCACCGTCTGGCGGGAGAGGGAATGAGCAGTTCTTC.

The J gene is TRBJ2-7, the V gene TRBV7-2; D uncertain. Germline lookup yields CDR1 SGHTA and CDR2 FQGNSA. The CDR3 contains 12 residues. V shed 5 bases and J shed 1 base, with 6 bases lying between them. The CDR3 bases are TGTGCCAGCAGCAGGCTTTCCTACGAGCAGTACTTC. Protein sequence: CASSRLSYEQYF.

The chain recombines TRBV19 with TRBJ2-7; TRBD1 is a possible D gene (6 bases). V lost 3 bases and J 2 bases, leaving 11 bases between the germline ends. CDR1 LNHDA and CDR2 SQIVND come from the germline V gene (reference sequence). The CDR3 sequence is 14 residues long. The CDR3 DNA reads TGTGCCAGTAGTATCCAGACAGGCACCTACGAGCAGTACTTC. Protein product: CASSIQTGTYEQYF.

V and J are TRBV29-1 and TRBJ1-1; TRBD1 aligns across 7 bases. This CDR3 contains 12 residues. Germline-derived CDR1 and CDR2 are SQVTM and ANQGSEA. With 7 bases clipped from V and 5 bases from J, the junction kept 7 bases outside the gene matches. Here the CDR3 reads CSADRVETEAFF. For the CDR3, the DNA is TGCAGCGCCGACAGGGTAGAAACTGAAGCTTTCTTT.